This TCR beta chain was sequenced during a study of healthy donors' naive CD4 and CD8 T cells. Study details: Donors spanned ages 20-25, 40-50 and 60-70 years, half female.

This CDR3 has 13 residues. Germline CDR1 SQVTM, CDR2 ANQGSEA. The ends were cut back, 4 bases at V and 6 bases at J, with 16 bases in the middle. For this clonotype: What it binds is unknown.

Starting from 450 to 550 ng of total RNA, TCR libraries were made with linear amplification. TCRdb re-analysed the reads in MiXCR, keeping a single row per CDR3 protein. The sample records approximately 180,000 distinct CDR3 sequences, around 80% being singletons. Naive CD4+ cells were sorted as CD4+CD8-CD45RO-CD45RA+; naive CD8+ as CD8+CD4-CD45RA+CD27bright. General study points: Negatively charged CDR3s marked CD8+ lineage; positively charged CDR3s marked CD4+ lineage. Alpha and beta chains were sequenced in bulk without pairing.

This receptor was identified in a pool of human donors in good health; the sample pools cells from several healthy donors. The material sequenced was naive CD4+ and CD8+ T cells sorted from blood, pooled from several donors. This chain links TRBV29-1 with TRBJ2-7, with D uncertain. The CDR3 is CSVGVPGYGEQYF. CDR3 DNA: TGCAGCGTTGGGGTACCCGGTTACGGCGAGCAGTACTTC.